This T cell receptor (beta chain) was captured by sequencing in a study of cytomegalovirus exposure and HLA in healthy donors. The overall study: The study placed around 80% of its 398 genotyped donors in the Caucasian-associated ancestry cluster.

Worth noting for this clone: Antigen unknown.

60 Vbeta and 13 Jbeta primers were used in PCR. Method: immunoSEQ multiplex PCR; TCRdb's copy keeps in-frame clones and lacks some. Of some 40,000 clones listed, 74% are singletons. CDR1 and CDR2 (germline): ENHRY, SYGVKD. The CDR3 runs to 14 residues. V was trimmed by 10 bases and J by 1 base, leaving 16 bases between them. Points from the study as a whole: There were under 200 TCR beta chains listed as cytomegalovirus-associated. An assumption of roughly uniform sequencing depth across donors underlay the presence/absence analyses.

The clonotype comes from a man aged 25 to 40 in good health and CMV-seronegative. The sequencing input was PBMCs. The chain employs TRBV10-3 and TRBJ1-1, with D unclear. CDR3 sequence (DNA): TGTGCCACCGCGGTAGCGGCCTCGAACACTGAAGCTTTCTTT. Protein sequence: CATAVAASNTEAFF.